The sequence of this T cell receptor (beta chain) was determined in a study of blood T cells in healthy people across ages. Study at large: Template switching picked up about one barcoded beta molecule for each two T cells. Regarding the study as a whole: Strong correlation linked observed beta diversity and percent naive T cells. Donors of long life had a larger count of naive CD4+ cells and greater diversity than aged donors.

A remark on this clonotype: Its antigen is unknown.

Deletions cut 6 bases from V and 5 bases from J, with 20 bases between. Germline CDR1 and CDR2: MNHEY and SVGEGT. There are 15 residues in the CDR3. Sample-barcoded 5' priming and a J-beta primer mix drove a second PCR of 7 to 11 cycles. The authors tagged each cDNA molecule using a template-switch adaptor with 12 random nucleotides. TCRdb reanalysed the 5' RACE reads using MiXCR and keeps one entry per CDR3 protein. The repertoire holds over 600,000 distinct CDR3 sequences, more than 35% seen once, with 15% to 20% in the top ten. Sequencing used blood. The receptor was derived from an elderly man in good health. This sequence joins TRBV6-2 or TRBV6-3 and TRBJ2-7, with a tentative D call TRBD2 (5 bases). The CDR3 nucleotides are TGTGCCAGCAGCCCAACGGGCCGCGACTACGACGAGCAGTACTTC. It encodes CASSPTGRDYDEQYF.